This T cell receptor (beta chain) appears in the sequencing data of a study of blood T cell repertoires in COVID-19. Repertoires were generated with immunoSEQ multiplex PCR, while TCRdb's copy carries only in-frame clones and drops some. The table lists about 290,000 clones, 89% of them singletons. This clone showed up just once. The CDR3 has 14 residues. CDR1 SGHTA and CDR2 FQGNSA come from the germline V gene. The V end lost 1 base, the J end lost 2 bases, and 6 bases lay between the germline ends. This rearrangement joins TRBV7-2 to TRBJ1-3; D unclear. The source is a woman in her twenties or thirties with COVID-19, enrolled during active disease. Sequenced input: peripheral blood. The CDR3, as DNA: TGTGCCAGCAGCTTAGGTATCCCTGGAAACACCATATATTTT. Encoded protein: CASSLGIPGNTIYF.